The T cell receptor beta chain under discussion was sequenced for a study of cytomegalovirus exposure and HLA in healthy donors. 13 Jbeta primers and 60 Vbeta primers were used for the PCR. Measured with immunoSEQ multiplex PCR; TCRdb has only the in-frame clones, and not every one. In the table there are 140,000 to 150,000 clones, around 70% of which are singletons. The CDR3 is 16 residues long. Germline CDR1 SGHTA, CDR2 FQGNSA. V was clipped by 5 bases and J by 0 bases; unmatched bases: 10. This rearrangement joins TRBV7-2 to TRBJ2-7; 7 bases are shared with TRBD2. The source material was PBMCs. The source of this sequence is a man aged 35 to 55 in good health and CMV-seronegative. DNA for the CDR3: TGTGCCAGCAGCGCCCCGCTAGCGGCAGACTCCTACGAGCAGTACTTC. This sequence encodes CASSAPLAADSYEQYF.